The 32 T cell receptor beta chains below all came from one sample that was sequenced in a study of human T cells and chemical hapten exposure (dated by TCRdb to the early 2020s). The time point label of this sample denotes: patch test 3, about 24 weeks after DPC sensitization. The treatment or condition label on this specimen signifies: therapeutic diphenylcyclopropenone sensitization with weekly scalp DPC. Library prep was done by RACE. TCRdb names NextSeq 500 as the instrument used. TCRdb trimmed the raw reads at Q25, called clones with MiXCR and kept productive beta chains. Each CDR3 protein gets just one entry, which takes the most common genes and DNA from the rows behind it. The sample data list 99,000 or so distinct CDR3 sequences, and 30% to 35% of these were observed just once. The ten largest clones take up roughly 2.5% of the sample. The sequenced sample was whole blood, obtained in connection with sensitization to the hapten diphenylcyclopropenone (DPC). These receptor sequences come from a man in his forties with alopecia areata. Some clones in this sample may be carry-over from other donors' samples.

The chain combines TRBV20-1 with TRBJ2-1, with 11 bases matching TRBD2. The CDR3 contains 14 residues. After removal of 3 bases from V and 10 bases from J, the junction contained 8 bases not matched to a gene. Germline V CDR1 and CDR2: DFQATT, SNEGSKA (reference sequence). DNA for the CDR3: TGCAGTGCTAGGCTACTAGCGGGAGCGAGGGAGCAGTTCTTC. Translation gives CSARLLAGAREQFF.

The chain recombines TRBV2 with TRBJ2-6; D is possibly TRBD1 (6 bases). The CDR3 runs to 16 residues. Trimming shortened V by 6 bases and J by 4 bases, and 16 bases separated the two germline ends. The germline gives CDR1 SNHLY, CDR2 FYNNEI. The CDR3 DNA is TGTGCCAGCAGCGCCGAAGCAGGGGCCGGGGCCAACGTCCTGACTTTC. It codes for CASSAEAGAGANVLTF.

CDR3 DNA sequence: TGTGCCACCAGCAGAGATCTAGGCGAAAAACTGTTTTTT. Translation: CATSRDLGEKLFF. This chain links TRBV15 with TRBJ1-4, with D hard to call. V lost 0 bases and J lost 8, with 7 bases in between. Germline CDR1 LNHNV, CDR2 YYDKDF (reference sequence). The CDR3 has 13 amino acids.

This clonotype has only one observation. V gene TRBV23-1 combines with J gene TRBJ2-7; D is ambiguous. Being an ORF, TRBV23-1 has a function that is uncertain. The CDR3 runs 14 residues. Trimming cost V 4 bases and J 1 base, with 11 bases left between them. CDR3 in amino acids: CASSPNGRSYEQYF. Written as DNA, the CDR3 is TGCGCCAGCAGTCCCAATGGCCGTTCCTACGAGCAGTACTTC.

This chain connects TRBV24-1 to TRBJ2-6, with unresolved D. This CDR3 comprises 16 residues. The V and J ends lost 2 bases and 0 bases respectively, with 7 bases between them. Germline lookup yields CDR1 KGHDR and CDR2 SFDVKD. CDR3 in DNA: TGTGCCACCAGTGATTCGGTAGACTCTGGGGCCAACGTCCTGACTTTC. Translated: CATSDSVDSGANVLTF.

This chain links TRBV6-6 with TRBJ1-1; 11 nucleotides align to TRBD1. The V gene end was trimmed by 8 bases and the J gene end by 4 bases; junction bases not matched to a gene: 3. CDR1 is MNHNY, CDR2 SVGAGI, per germline (reference sequence). The CDR3 sequence is 13 residues long. This chain's CDR3 is CASSGTGGTEAFF. The CDR3 DNA reads TGTGCCAGCTCCGGGACAGGGGGCACTGAAGCTTTCTTT.

The chain combines TRBV12-3 or TRBV12-4 with TRBJ2-3; D ambiguous. This CDR3 spans 14 amino acids. Trimming took off 3 bases at V and 8 bases at J, with 15 bases between the two ends. The CDR3 DNA sequence: TGTGCCAGCAGTTTTCCTCCCACCCCCGGTACGCAGTATTTT. Residues: CASSFPPTPGTQYF.

Only a few counts were recorded for this clonotype. This chain links TRBV5-6 with TRBJ2-5, with D perhaps TRBD1 (7 bases). The CDR3 has 15 amino acids. CDR1 is SGHDT, CDR2 YYEEEE, per germline. V was cut by 3 bases and J by 5 bases, with 17 bases left in between. The CDR3 DNA sequence: TGTGCCAGCAGCTCTTGGGGGCAGGGGGGTGAGACCCAGTACTTC. Translating it yields CASSSWGQGGETQYF.

This chain uses TRBV24-1 with TRBJ2-3; D remains ambiguous. CDR1 KGHDR and CDR2 SFDVKD come from the germline V gene. The CDR3 has 14 residues. The V gene lost 0 bases and the J gene lost 3 bases, with 6 bases spanning the gap. CDR3 sequence (DNA): TGTGCCACCAGTGATTTGGTAGGGACAGATACGCAGTATTTT. Encoded protein: CATSDLVGTDTQYF.

The V gene is TRBV4-2, the J gene TRBJ1-5; D not certain. This CDR3 contains 16 residues. V lost 0 bases to trimming and J lost 5 bases, with 14 bases between them. Germline V gene sequence: CDR1 LGHNA, CDR2 YNFKEQ. In DNA form, the CDR3 reads TGTGCCAGCAGCCAAGAGGAAATGGGGAATCATCAGCCCCAGCATTTT. It translates to CASSQEEMGNHQPQHF.

The chain is built from TRBV20-1 and TRBJ2-5, with 7 bases fitting TRBD2. The CDR3 is 12 amino acids. Trimming took 8 bases from V and 3 from J; bases not matched to a gene: 6. Germline CDR1 and CDR2: DFQATT and SNEGSKA (reference sequence). DNA of the CDR3: TGCAGTTCCCGGGGGGTCGAAGAGACCCAGTACTTC. Translated, it gives CSSRGVEETQYF.

The V gene is TRBV5-1, the J gene TRBJ2-5; possible D gene TRBD1, 5 bases. The germline V gene encodes CDR1 SGHRS and CDR2 YFSETQ. This CDR3 comprises 15 residues. V lost 1 base, J lost 1 base, and 11 bases lay in between. CDR3 in amino acids: CASSLRGNRQETQYF. For the CDR3, the DNA is TGCGCCAGCAGCTTGAGGGGTAACCGCCAAGAGACCCAGTACTTC.

The genes are TRBV20-1 and TRBJ2-1; D call uncertain. Germline V gene data show CDR1 as DFQATT and CDR2 as SNEGSKA (reference sequence). The CDR3 is made up of 12 amino acids. The ends were cut back, 4 bases at V and 3 bases at J, with 7 bases in the middle. The CDR3 sequence is CSATTLYNEQFF. CDR3 in DNA: TGCAGTGCTACAACTCTCTACAATGAGCAGTTCTTC.

This clonotype was found a few times. The chain uses TRBV2 and TRBJ2-1; the D is unclear. The CDR3 has 14 amino acids. Germline CDR1 reads SNHLY; CDR2 reads FYNNEI. V was shortened by 4 bases and J by 4 bases, with 11 bases between the two germline ends. DNA of the CDR3: TGTGCCAGCAGTGCGACGGACCTATACAATGAGCAGTTCTTC. The encoded protein is CASSATDLYNEQFF.

The rearrangement joins TRBV25-1 to TRBJ2-7; a possible D gene is TRBD1 (6 bases). This CDR3 region has 16 residues. Germline CDR1 MGHDK, CDR2 SYGVNS. Trimming stripped 4 bases from V and 0 bases from J, with 16 bases between. In DNA form, the CDR3 reads TGTGCCAGCAGTGTTGGATCGACAGGTCGCTCCTACGAGCAGTACGTC. It translates to CASSVGSTGRSYEQYV.

Concerning this clonotype itself: This may come from a read error, since a much larger clone is one base off. The chain employs TRBV7-9 and TRBJ2-7; D may be TRBD2 (5 bases). This CDR3 is 12 amino acids long. Germline V gene lookup returns CDR1 SEHNR and CDR2 FQNEAQ (reference sequence). CDR3: CGSSLTGDEQYV. CDR3 sequence (DNA): TGTGGCAGCAGCTTAACCGGGGACGAGCAGTACGTC.

The CDR3 region is CASGAAAYPGGQYV. The CDR3 nucleotides read TGTGCCAGCGGAGCAGCGGCTTATCCTGGGGGGCAGTACGTC. The chain is built from TRBV6-6 and TRBJ2-7; either TRBD1 or TRBD2 may supply D (5 bases each). In germline, CDR1 is MNHNY, CDR2 SVGAGI (reference sequence). Trimming took off 8 bases at V and 9 bases at J, with 23 bases between the two ends. The CDR3 runs to 14 residues.

The genes are TRBV7-9 and TRBJ2-3; D is undetermined. V lost 8 bases and J lost 1, with 19 bases in between. Germline values: CDR1 SEHNR, CDR2 FQNEAQ (reference sequence). This CDR3 contains 16 residues. CDR3 region: CASEPHRGPGTDTQYF. In DNA form, the CDR3 reads TGTGCCAGCGAACCGCACAGAGGCCCGGGCACAGATACGCAGTATTTT.

The chain employs TRBV28 and TRBJ2-6, with D possibly TRBD2 on 6 matching bases. CDR3 length: 13 residues. V dropped 11 bases and J dropped 5 bases, with 13 bases sitting between them. Germline lookup yields CDR1 MDHEN and CDR2 SYDVKM. CDR3 nucleotides: TGTGCCGTGCCGGAGGGGAGGGCCAACGTCCTGACTTTC. It encodes CAVPEGRANVLTF.

CDR3 amino acids: CASSYDGTGSLNQPQHF. The CDR3 DNA reads as TGTGCCAGCAGTTACGACGGGACAGGGTCACTCAATCAGCCCCAGCATTTT. V and J are TRBV6-2 or TRBV6-3 and TRBJ1-5, with 9 bases aligning to TRBD1. Germline CDR1 and CDR2: MNHEY and SVGEGT. The V segment lost 2 bases and the J segment 3 bases; nucleotides outside the gene matches: 8. This CDR3 comprises 17 residues.

This clonotype was picked up a small number of times. The rearrangement links TRBV10-3 to TRBJ2-3, with D perhaps given as TRBD1 or TRBD2 (5 bases each). The CDR3 spans 14 residues. V gave up 7 bases and J gave up 4 bases, with 15 bases separating them. Germline V gene data show CDR1 as ENHRY and CDR2 as SYGVKD. CDR3 nucleotides: TGTGCCATCACCGATACACGGGGCGCAGATACGCAGTATTTT. Its protein is CAITDTRGADTQYF.

The table lists this clonotype with a few counts. V is TRBV6-1 and J is TRBJ2-1, with a possible D match to TRBD2 (5 bases). Trimming pared 7 bases from V and 6 bases from J, leaving 7 bases between. This CDR3 is 11 amino acids long. Germline CDR1 and CDR2: MNHNS and SASEGT. The DNA for the CDR3 is TGTGCCAGCATGGAGGTCAATGAGCAGTTCTTC. Translating it yields CASMEVNEQFF.

The rearrangement joins TRBV28 to TRBJ2-2, with TRBD2 identical over 13 bases. The CDR3 runs 19 residues. Germline V gene sequence: CDR1 MDHEN, CDR2 SYDVKM. Unmatched junction bases numbered 12, after V lost 7 bases and J lost 1 base. CDR3 sequence reads: CASKKPGLAGNGNTGELFF. The DNA of the CDR3 is TGTGCCAGCAAAAAACCGGGACTAGCGGGAAATGGGAACACCGGGGAGCTGTTTTTT.

The chain joins TRBV19 to TRBJ1-4; 9 bases are shared with TRBD1. J lost 5 bases, V lost 3 bases, and 4 bases had no gene match. This CDR3 has 15 amino acids. CDR1 is LNHDA, CDR2 SQIVND, per germline (reference sequence). The CDR3 DNA reads TGTGCCAGTAGTATCTACGGGACAGGGAATGAAAAACTGTTTTTT. This gives the protein CASSIYGTGNEKLFF.

This clonotype was detected a few times. The chain employs TRBV18 and TRBJ2-7; unclear D gene. This CDR3 is 14 amino acids long. Germline V CDR1 and CDR2: KGHSH, LQKENI. V lost 3 bases, J lost 2 bases, and 11 bases lay in between. The CDR3: CASSPSSVTYEQYV. The CDR3 DNA reads TGTGCCAGCTCACCTTCCTCAGTTACCTACGAGCAGTACGTC.

The rearrangement joins TRBV25-1 to TRBJ2-4; unclear D gene. Germline V lookup: CDR1 MGHDK, CDR2 SYGVNS. The CDR3 has 12 residues. V lost 6 bases to trimming and J lost 7 bases, with 10 bases between them. The CDR3 DNA reads TGTGCCAGCAGCAGGACGACGAACATTCAGTACTTC. This translates into CASSRTTNIQYF.

With respect to this clonotype: Possible read error: a much larger clone is one base away. V gene TRBV28 combines with J gene TRBJ2-6; no clear D. Trimming removed 5 bases at V and 0 bases at J, with 11 bases between. The CDR3 is 16 amino acids. Germline CDR1 and CDR2: MDHEN and SYDVKM. This CDR3 is CASSPGCGSGANVLTF. Written as DNA, the CDR3 is TGTGCCAGCAGTCCTGGATGTGGCTCTGGGGCCAACGTCCTGACTTTC.

The J gene is TRBJ2-7, the V gene TRBV6-6; 7 bases fit TRBD2. Germline V gives CDR1 MNHNY, CDR2 SVGAGI (reference sequence). The CDR3 has 12 amino acids. The trim removed 6 bases at V and 6 bases at J, leaving 5 bases unmatched. The CDR3 DNA reads TGTGCCAGCAGCCCGACTAGCCGCGAGCAGTACGTC. It codes for CASSPTSREQYV.

This sequence joins TRBV12-3 or TRBV12-4 and TRBJ2-3, with 12 nucleotides matching TRBD2. Trimming took 5 bases from V and 2 from J; bases not matched to a gene: 14. CDR3 length: 19 residues. The DNA of the CDR3 is TGTGCCAGCAGTCCGGGACTAGCGGGCCCCACGAAGATCACAGATACGCAGTATTTT. Protein sequence: CASSPGLAGPTKITDTQYF.

The V call is TRBV7-2, the J call TRBJ2-1, with 9 bases that match TRBD2. Germline CDR1 reads SGHTA; CDR2 reads FQGNSA. Unmatched junction bases numbered 7, after V lost 5 bases and J lost 5 bases. The length of the CDR3 is 15 residues. CDR3: CASSTRLAENNEQFF. The CDR3 DNA sequence: TGTGCCAGCAGCACCCGACTAGCGGAAAACAATGAGCAGTTCTTC.

CDR3 bases: TGTGCCAGCAGCCAAGGACAGGACGGAAACACCATATATTTT. This encodes CASSQGQDGNTIYF. The chain uses TRBV3-1 and TRBJ1-3; tentatively, D is TRBD1 (6 bases). V was pared by 1 base and J by 4 bases, with 8 bases between. Germline V gene data show CDR1 as LGHDT and CDR2 as YNNKEL (reference sequence). The CDR3 runs 14 residues.

This clonotype was detected a few times. The rearrangement uses TRBV7-2 and TRBJ2-1, with 16 bases lining up with TRBD2. The CDR3 is made up of 18 amino acids. The V gene's germline CDR1 is SGHTA and CDR2 FQGNSA. V was pared by 5 bases and J by 9 bases, with 13 bases of the junction left unmatched. In DNA, the CDR3 is TGTGCCAGCAGCCTCTCCGGGACTAGCGGGAGGGCCCGGGCTGAGCAGTTCTTC. It codes for CASSLSGTSGRARAEQFF.